These 21 T cell receptor beta chains were all obtained from the same sample, sequenced in a study of graft-versus-host responses after intestinal transplantation. TCRdb's table, derived via immunoSEQ multiplex PCR, lists solely in-frame clones and lacks some. The sample has about 88,000 clones; about 94% are singletons. These receptors have no known antigen. Sequenced here: unstimulated CD4+ T cells sorted from spleen or lymph node cells, sampled before transplant. The receptors were gathered from a human donor who was the organ donor for an intestinal transplant.

The chain recombines TRBV5-1 with TRBJ2-1; TRBD1 aligns across 10 bases. CDR3 length: 13 residues. Germline V lookup: CDR1 SGHRS, CDR2 YFSETQ. V trimming: 7 bases; J trimming: 7 bases; junction bases outside the gene matches: 5. The CDR3 nucleotides read TGCGCCAGCGGGACAGGGGTAAGGAATGAGCAGTTCTTC. Translating gives CASGTGVRNEQFF.

The V call is TRBV21-1, the J call TRBJ2-1; the table's TRBD1 call for D was not verified on the DNA. TRBV21-1 has pseudogene status. CDR3 length equals 18 residues. CDR3: CASSKSGQAPGGYNEQFF. DNA of the CDR3: TGTGCCAGCAGCAAAAGCGGACAGGCCCCAGGGGGGTACAATGAGCAGTTCTTC.

The J gene is TRBJ1-1, the V gene TRBV5-1, with D perhaps matching TRBD1 (6 bases). Trimming removed 3 bases from V and 4 bases from J, with 13 bases in between. Germline values: CDR1 SGHRS, CDR2 YFSETQ. The CDR3 contains 14 residues. The CDR3 region has the DNA TGCGCCAGCAGCTCTACAGGGCGGGTCACTGAAGCTTTCTTT. It codes for CASSSTGRVTEAFF.

This chain joins TRBV7-2 and TRBJ2-3, with a possible D match to TRBD1 (7 bases). The V end lost 0 bases, the J end lost 6 bases, and 22 bases lay between the germline ends. Germline values: CDR1 SGHTA, CDR2 FQGNSA. This CDR3 contains 18 residues. CDR3 bases: TGTGCCAGCAGCTTAGCGGCAGGGGGGTTTAAGTTCACGGATACGCAGTATTTT. Translation: CASSLAAGGFKFTDTQYF.

The chain uses TRBV9 and TRBJ2-2, with unresolved D. The CDR3 runs to 13 residues. The V gene lost 4 bases and the J gene lost 6 bases, with 10 bases spanning the gap. CDR1 SGDLS and CDR2 YYNGEE come from the germline V gene. The CDR3 loop is CASSSDGAGELFF. Written as DNA, the CDR3 is TGTGCCAGCAGCTCAGATGGGGCCGGGGAGCTGTTTTTT.

The rearrangement joins TRBV5-1 to TRBJ1-6; 9 bases map to TRBD1. After removal of 4 bases from V and 5 bases from J, the junction contained 4 bases not matched to a gene. Per germline, CDR1 SGHRS and CDR2 YFSETQ. This CDR3 spans 15 amino acids. CDR3 DNA: TGCGCCAGCAGCGCCCGACAGGGGGATAATTCACCCCTCCACTTT. This codes for CASSARQGDNSPLHF.

The chain recombines TRBV7-2 with TRBJ1-5; D gene ambiguous. Looked up from germline, CDR1 is SGHTA and CDR2 is FQGNSA. The CDR3 sequence is 14 residues long. V lost 7 bases and J 1 base, leaving 11 bases between the germline ends. The CDR3 coding sequence is TGTGCCAGCACCTCGAGCCTAAGCAATCAGCCCCAGCATTTT. Translation gives CASTSSLSNQPQHF.

The gene calls are TRBV10-3 and TRBJ2-5; no firm D call. The J call may be incorrect, as the DNA end agrees better with TRBJ2-7. CDR3 size: 16 residues. Germline V lookup: CDR1 ENHRY, CDR2 SYGVKD. In nucleotides, the CDR3 is TGTGCCATCAGTGAGCCAAGGGATTTAGCCCCCTACGAGCAGTACTTC. Its translation: CAISEPRDLAPYEQYF.

This chain uses TRBV11-3 with TRBJ2-2, with 7 bases matching TRBD2. The CDR3 extends over 15 amino acids. From germline, CDR1 is SGHNT and CDR2 YENEEA. The junction had 9 bases not matched to a gene; V was cut back by 5 bases and J by 6 bases. The CDR3 coding sequence is TGTGCCAGCAGCGCCGCTGCTCGGGGGGCCGGGGAGCTGTTTTTT. This encodes CASSAAARGAGELFF.

Concerning this clone: One end of the junction is discordant with germline, which a read error may explain. This chain links TRBV5-4 with TRBJ1-4; 9 nucleotides agree with TRBD1. The length of the CDR3 is 18 residues. Germline lookup yields CDR1 SGHNT and CDR2 YYREEE (reference sequence). The CDR3: CASSQGPGQGPPGVKLFF. For the CDR3, the DNA is TGCGCCAGCAGCCAGGGGCCGGGACAGGGCCCCCCGGGAGTAAAACTGTTTTTT.

The chain uses TRBV18 and TRBJ1-4; D perhaps matches TRBD1 (6 bases). CDR1 is KGHSH, CDR2 LQKENI, per germline. The V and J ends lost 2 bases and 10 bases respectively, with 14 bases between them. The length of the CDR3 is 14 residues. The DNA of the CDR3 is TGTGCCAGCTCACCAACCGAATCAGGGGTAAAACTGTTTTTT. Protein: CASSPTESGVKLFF.

V gene TRBV14 combines with J gene TRBJ1-5, with TRBD1 matching 7 bases. The V gene end was trimmed by 1 base and the J gene end by 3 bases; junction bases not matched to a gene: 12. CDR1 and CDR2 (germline): SGHDN, FVKESK. The CDR3 loop spans 18 amino acids. The CDR3 region is CASSQGRKGAFVNQPQHF. CDR3 bases: TGTGCCAGCAGCCAAGGGCGAAAGGGGGCTTTTGTCAATCAGCCCCAGCATTTT.

The rearrangement uses TRBV28 and TRBJ1-5; 7 bases fit TRBD1. There are 15 residues in the CDR3. The V gene's germline CDR1 is MDHEN and CDR2 SYDVKM. The ends lost 2 bases at V and 4 bases at J; junction bases unmatched: 5. The CDR3: CASSLPGQLNQPQHF. The CDR3 DNA is TGTGCCAGCAGTTTACCGGGACAGCTGAATCAGCCCCAGCATTTT.

The V call is TRBV2, the J call TRBJ1-2; D is uncertain. The CDR3 has 14 amino acids. CDR1 and CDR2 from the germline V gene are SNHLY and FYNNEI. Trimming removed 7 bases from V and 7 bases from J, with 19 bases in between. This CDR3 is CASTPHGYEAGYTF. For the CDR3, the DNA is TGTGCCAGCACCCCTCACGGTTACGAGGCTGGCTACACCTTC.

This chain joins TRBV7-2 and TRBJ2-7, with D perhaps matching TRBD2 (6 bases). CDR1 and CDR2 from the germline V gene are SGHTA and FQGNSA. The V end lost 7 bases, the J end lost 7 bases, and 20 bases lay between the germline ends. This CDR3 has 14 residues. CDR3 sequence reads: CASNGGRLFSEQYF. CDR3 sequence (DNA): TGTGCCAGCAACGGGGGTCGTCTATTTAGTGAGCAGTACTTC. The full variable domain, completed using reference TRBV7-2 and TRBJ2-7, is GAGVSQSPSNKVTEKGKDVELRCDPISGHTALYWYRQSLGQGLEFLIYFQGNSAPDKSGLPSDRFSAERTGGSVSTLTIQRTQQEDSAVYLCASNGGRLFSEQYFGPGTRLTVT.

The CDR3 DNA reads TGCAGCCCTGCCCTTACAGAACCCATGAACACTGAAGCTTTCTTT. Translating it yields CSPALTEPMNTEAFF. This chain connects TRBV29-1 to TRBJ1-1; D not resolved. Per germline, CDR1 SQVTM and CDR2 ANQGSEA. The length of the CDR3 is 15 residues. V lost 8 bases and J 0 bases, leaving 19 bases between the germline ends. Looking up the rest from reference TRBV29-1 and TRBJ1-1 gives the full variable domain: SAVISQKPSRDICQRGTSLTIQCQVDSQVTMMFWYRQQPGQSLTLIATANQGSEATYESGFVIDKFPISRPNLTFSTLTVSNMSPEDSSIYLCSPALTEPMNTEAFFGQGTRLTVV.

The chain joins TRBV5-4 to TRBJ2-3; 15 bases fit TRBD2. Germline V gene lookup returns CDR1 SGHNT and CDR2 YYREEE (reference sequence). V was clipped by 4 bases and J by 4 bases; unmatched bases: 4. This CDR3 region has 16 residues. The CDR3 sequence: CASSRGLAGGPDTQYF. CDR3 nucleotides: TGTGCCAGCAGCCGGGGACTAGCGGGGGGACCAGATACGCAGTATTTT. Combining the CDR3 with reference TRBV5-4 and TRBJ2-3 gives the whole variable domain ETGVTQSPTHLIKTRGQQVTLRCSSQSGHNTVSWYQQALGQGPQFIFQYYREEENGRGNFPPRFSGLQFPNYSSELNVNALELDDSALYLCASSRGLAGGPDTQYFGPGTRLTVL.

This rearrangement joins TRBV11-2 to TRBJ2-5; 14 bases map to TRBD2. CDR3 length: 18 amino acids. Germline V lookup: CDR1 SGHAT, CDR2 FQNNGV. Germline trimming cut 2 bases from V and 0 bases from J; bases unmatched to any gene: 5. The CDR3 DNA follows: TGTGCCAGCAGCTTAAAAGGACTAGCGGGGGGACACCAAGAGACCCAGTACTTC. It encodes CASSLKGLAGGHQETQYF.

In nucleotides, the CDR3 is TGTGCCAGCAGTCTCCAGGGGGGGGAGCAGTACTTC. This codes for CASSLQGGEQYF. V usage is TRBV6-5 and J usage is TRBJ2-7; perhaps D is TRBD1 or TRBD2 (7 bases each). The CDR3 spans 12 residues. Trimming stripped 5 bases from V and 7 bases from J, with 12 bases between. The germline CDR1 and CDR2 sequences are MNHEY and SVGAGI.

J is TRBJ1-2 and V is TRBV7-9, with unresolved D. Germline V gene data show CDR1 as SEHNR and CDR2 as FQNEAQ (reference sequence). The CDR3 runs 13 residues. V lost 5 bases, J lost 0 bases, and 7 bases lay in between. CDR3 sequence: CASSQGTNYGYTF. The CDR3, as DNA: TGTGCCAGCAGCCAAGGAACTAACTATGGCTACACCTTC.

This chain joins TRBV11-2 and TRBJ1-3, with D possibly being TRBD1 (5 bases). The CDR3 length is 16 residues. Germline values: CDR1 SGHAT, CDR2 FQNNGV. The V end lost 1 base, the J end lost 4 bases, and 14 bases lay between the germline ends. CDR3: CASSLAPTDRGNTIYF. DNA of the CDR3: TGTGCCAGCAGCTTAGCCCCGACAGATAGAGGAAACACCATATATTTT. Drawing the rest from reference TRBV11-2 and TRBJ1-3, the complete variable domain is EAGVAQSPRYKIIEKRQSVAFWCNPISGHATLYWYQQILGQGPKLLIQFQNNGVVDDSQLPKDRFSAERLKGVDSTLKIQPAKLEDSAVYLCASSLAPTDRGNTIYFGEGSWLTVV.